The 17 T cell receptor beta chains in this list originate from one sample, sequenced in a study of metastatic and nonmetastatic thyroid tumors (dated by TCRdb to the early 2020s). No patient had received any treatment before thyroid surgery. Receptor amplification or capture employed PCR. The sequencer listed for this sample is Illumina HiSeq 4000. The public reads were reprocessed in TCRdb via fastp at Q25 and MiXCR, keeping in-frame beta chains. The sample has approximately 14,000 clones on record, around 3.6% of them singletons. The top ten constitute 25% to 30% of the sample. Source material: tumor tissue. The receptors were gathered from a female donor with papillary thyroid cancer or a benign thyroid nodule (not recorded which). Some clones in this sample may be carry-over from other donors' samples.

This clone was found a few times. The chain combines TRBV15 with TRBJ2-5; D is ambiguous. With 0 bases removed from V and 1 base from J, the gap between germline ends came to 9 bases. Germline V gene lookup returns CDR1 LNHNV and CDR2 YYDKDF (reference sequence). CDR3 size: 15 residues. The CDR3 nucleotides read TGTGCCACCAGCAGAGATCGGACGCGCCAAGAGACCCAGTACTTC. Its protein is CATSRDRTRQETQYF.

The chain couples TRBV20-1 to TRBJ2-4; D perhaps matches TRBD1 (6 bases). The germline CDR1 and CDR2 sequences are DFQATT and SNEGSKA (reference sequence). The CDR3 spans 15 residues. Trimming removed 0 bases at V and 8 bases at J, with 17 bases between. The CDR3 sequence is CSAREQGNNKYIQYF. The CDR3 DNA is TGCAGTGCTAGAGAACAGGGCAACAACAAGTACATTCAGTACTTC.

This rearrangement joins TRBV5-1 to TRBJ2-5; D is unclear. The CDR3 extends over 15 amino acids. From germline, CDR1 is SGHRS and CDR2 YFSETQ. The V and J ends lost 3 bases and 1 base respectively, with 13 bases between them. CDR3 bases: TGCGCCAGCAGCTCCTCCGGGTCCATCCAAGAGACCCAGTACTTC. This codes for CASSSSGSIQETQYF. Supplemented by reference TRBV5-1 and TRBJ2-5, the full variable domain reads KAGVTQTPRYLIKTRGQQVTLSCSPISGHRSVSWYQQTPGQGLQFLFEYFSETQRNKGNFPGRFSGRQFSNSRSEMNVSTLELGDSALYLCASSSSGSIQETQYFGPGTRLLVL.

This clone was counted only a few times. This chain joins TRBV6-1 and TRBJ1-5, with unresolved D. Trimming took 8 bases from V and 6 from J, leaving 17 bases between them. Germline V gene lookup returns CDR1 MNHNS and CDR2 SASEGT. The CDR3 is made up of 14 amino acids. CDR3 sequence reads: CASRRASAGQPQHF. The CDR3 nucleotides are TGTGCCAGCCGGAGGGCGTCGGCGGGTCAGCCCCAGCATTTT.

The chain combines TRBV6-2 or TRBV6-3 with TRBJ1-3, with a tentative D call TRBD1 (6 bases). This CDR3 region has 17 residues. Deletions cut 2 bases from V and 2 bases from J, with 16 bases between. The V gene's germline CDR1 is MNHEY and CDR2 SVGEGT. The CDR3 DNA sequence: TGTGCCAGCAGTTACCTCCCGACAGGACTCACTGGAAACACCATATATTTT. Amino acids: CASSYLPTGLTGNTIYF.

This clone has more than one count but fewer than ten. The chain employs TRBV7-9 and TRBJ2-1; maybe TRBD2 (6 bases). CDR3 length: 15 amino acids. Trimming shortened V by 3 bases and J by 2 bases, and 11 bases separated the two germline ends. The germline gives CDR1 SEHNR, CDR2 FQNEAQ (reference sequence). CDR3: CASSLEGPPYNEQFF. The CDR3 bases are TGTGCCAGCAGCTTGGAGGGACCCCCCTACAATGAGCAGTTCTTC.

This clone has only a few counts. CDR3 sequence reads: CASSEQKNTEAFF. In DNA, the CDR3 is TGTGCCAGCAGTGAGCAGAAGAACACTGAAGCTTTCTTT. The chain has TRBV6-1 and TRBJ1-1; D is uncertain. V was clipped by 3 bases and J by 1 base, with 6 bases between them. This CDR3 is built from 13 residues. Germline CDR1 is MNHNS and CDR2 is SASEGT.

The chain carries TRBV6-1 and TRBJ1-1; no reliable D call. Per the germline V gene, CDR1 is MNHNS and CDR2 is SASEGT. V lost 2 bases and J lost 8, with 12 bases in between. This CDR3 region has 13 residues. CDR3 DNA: TGTGCCAGCAGTGAATGGAGGACGGACGAAGCTTTCTTT. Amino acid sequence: CASSEWRTDEAFF.

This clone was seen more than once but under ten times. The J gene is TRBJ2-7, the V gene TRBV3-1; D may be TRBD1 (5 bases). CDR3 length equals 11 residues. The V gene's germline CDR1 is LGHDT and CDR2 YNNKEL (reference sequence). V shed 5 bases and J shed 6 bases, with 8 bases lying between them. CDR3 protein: CASSGRVEQYF. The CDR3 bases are TGTGCCAGCAGCGGCAGGGTCGAGCAGTACTTC.

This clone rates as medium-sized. In nucleotides, the CDR3 is TGCGCCAGCAGCCATCCCCAGGGAAATAGCAATCAGCCCCAGCATTTT. This gives the protein CASSHPQGNSNQPQHF. This chain links TRBV4-1 with TRBJ1-5; tentative D call: TRBD1 (5 bases). The CDR3 covers 16 residues. The germline V and J ends were trimmed by 3 bases and 0 bases, with 12 bases remaining between them. The germline CDR1 and CDR2 sequences are MGHRA and YSYEKL.

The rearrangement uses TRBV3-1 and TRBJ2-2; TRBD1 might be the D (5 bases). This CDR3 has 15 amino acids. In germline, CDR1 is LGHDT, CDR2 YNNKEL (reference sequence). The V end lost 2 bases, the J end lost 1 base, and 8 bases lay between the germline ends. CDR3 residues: CASSQTGRNTGELFF. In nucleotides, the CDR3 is TGTGCCAGCAGCCAAACAGGACGGAACACCGGGGAGCTGTTTTTT. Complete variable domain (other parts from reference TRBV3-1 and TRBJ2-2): DTAVSQTPKYLVTQMGNDKSIKCEQNLGHDTMYWYKQDSKKFLKIMFSYNNKELIINETVPNRFSPKSPDKAHLNLHINSLELGDSAVYFCASSQTGRNTGELFFGEGSRLTVL.

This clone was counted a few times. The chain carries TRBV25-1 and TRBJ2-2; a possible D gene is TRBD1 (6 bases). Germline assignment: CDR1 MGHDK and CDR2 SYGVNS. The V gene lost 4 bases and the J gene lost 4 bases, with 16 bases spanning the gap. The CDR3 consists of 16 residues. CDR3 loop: CASSGYRALTTGELFF. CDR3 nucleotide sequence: TGTGCCAGCAGTGGATACAGGGCGTTAACCACCGGGGAGCTGTTTTTT.

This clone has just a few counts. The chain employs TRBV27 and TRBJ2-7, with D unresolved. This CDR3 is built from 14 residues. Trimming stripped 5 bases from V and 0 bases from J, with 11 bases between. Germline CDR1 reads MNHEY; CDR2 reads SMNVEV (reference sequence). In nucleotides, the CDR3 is TGTGCCAGCAGTCTTACTCCTATCTCCTACGAGCAGTACTTC. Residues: CASSLTPISYEQYF.

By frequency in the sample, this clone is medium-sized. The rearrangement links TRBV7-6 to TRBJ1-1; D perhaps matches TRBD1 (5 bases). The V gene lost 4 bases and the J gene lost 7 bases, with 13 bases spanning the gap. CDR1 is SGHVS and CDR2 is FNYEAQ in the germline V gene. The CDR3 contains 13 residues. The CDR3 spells CASSYRGVGEAFF. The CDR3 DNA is TGTGCCAGCAGCTACCGGGGGGTTGGTGAAGCTTTCTTT.

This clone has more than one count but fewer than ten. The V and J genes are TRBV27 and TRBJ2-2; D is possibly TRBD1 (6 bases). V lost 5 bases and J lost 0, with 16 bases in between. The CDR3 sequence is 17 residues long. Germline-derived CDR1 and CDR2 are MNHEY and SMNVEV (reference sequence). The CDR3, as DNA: TGTGCCAGCAGTCCCACAGGGCGGCCCGCGAACACCGGGGAGCTGTTTTTT. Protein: CASSPTGRPANTGELFF.

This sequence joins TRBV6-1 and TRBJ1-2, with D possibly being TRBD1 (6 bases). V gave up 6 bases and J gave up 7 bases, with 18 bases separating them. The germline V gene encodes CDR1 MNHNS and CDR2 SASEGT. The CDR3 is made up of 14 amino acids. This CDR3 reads CASSDQNRASGYTF. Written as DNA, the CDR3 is TGTGCCAGCAGCGACCAGAACAGGGCCAGTGGCTACACCTTC.

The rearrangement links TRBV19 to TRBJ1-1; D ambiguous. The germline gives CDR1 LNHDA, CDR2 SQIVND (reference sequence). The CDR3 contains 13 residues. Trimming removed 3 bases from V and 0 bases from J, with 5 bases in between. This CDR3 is CASSMTMNTEAFF. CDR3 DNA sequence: TGTGCCAGTAGTATGACAATGAACACTGAAGCTTTCTTT.